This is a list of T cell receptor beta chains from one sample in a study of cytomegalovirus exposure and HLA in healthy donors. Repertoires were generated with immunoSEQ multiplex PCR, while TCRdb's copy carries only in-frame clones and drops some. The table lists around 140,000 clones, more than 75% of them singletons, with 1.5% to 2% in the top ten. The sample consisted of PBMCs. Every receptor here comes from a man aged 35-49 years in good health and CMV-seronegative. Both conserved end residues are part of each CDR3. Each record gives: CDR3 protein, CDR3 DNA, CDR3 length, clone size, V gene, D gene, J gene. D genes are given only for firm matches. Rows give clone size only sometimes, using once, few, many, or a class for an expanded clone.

CDR3: CASSLTGGGNSPLHF
DNA: TGTGCCAGCAGTCTTACAGGGGGCGGGAATTCACCCCTCCACTTT
length: 15
size: -
V: TRBV7-3
D: TRBD1
J: TRBJ1-6

CDR3: CASSGWAEGVYEQYF
DNA: TGCGCCAGCAGCGGGTGGGCAGAGGGGGTATACGAGCAGTACTTC
length: 15
size: once
V: TRBV5-1
D: -
J: TRBJ2-7

CDR3: CASRGLSSGNTIYF
DNA: TGTGCCAGCAGGGGGCTGAGCTCTGGAAACACCATATATTTT
length: 14
size: -
V: TRBV6-1
D: -
J: TRBJ1-3

CDR3: CASSLTGGVDRNIQYF
DNA: TGTGCCAGCAGCCTAACAGGGGGCGTTGATCGAAACATTCAGTACTTC
length: 16
size: -
V: TRBV7-2
D: TRBD1
J: TRBJ2-4

CDR3: CASSPPRLVIDTQYF
DNA: TGTGCCAGCAGCCCCCCCCGGCTAGTTATAGATACGCAGTATTTT
length: 15
size: once
V: TRBV7-8
D: -
J: TRBJ2-3

CDR3: CASSPYRGSNQPQHF
DNA: TGTGCCAGTAGTCCTTACAGGGGGAGCAATCAGCCCCAGCATTTT
length: 15
size: -
V: TRBV19
D: TRBD1
J: TRBJ1-5

CDR3: CASSLAVGELFF
DNA: TGTGCCAGCAGTTTGGCGGTCGGGGAGCTGTTTTTT
length: 12
size: -
V: TRBV7-6
D: -
J: TRBJ2-2

CDR3: CASSLGQGNSPLHF
DNA: TGTGCCAGCAGCCTGGGACAGGGGAATTCACCCCTCCACTTT
length: 14
size: -
V: TRBV5-4
D: TRBD1
J: TRBJ1-6

CDR3: CASRRWREEETGELFF
DNA: TGTGCCAGTAGGCGTTGGCGGGAGGAGGAAACCGGGGAGCTGTTTTTT
length: 16
size: -
V: TRBV19
D: TRBD2
J: TRBJ2-2

CDR3: CASSAQGARETQYF
DNA: TGTGCCAGCAGTGCGCAGGGGGCTCGGGAGACCCAGTACTTC
length: 14
size: few
V: TRBV6-1
D: TRBD1
J: TRBJ2-5

CDR3: CASSPATGGTDTQYF
DNA: TGTGCCAGCAGCCCGGCGACAGGAGGCACAGATACGCAGTATTTT
length: 15
size: few
V: TRBV11-2
D: -
J: TRBJ2-3

CDR3: CASSLTSGKYEQYF
DNA: TGCGCCAGCAGCTTGACTAGCGGGAAGTACGAGCAGTACTTC
length: 14
size: -
V: TRBV5-1
D: TRBD2
J: TRBJ2-7

CDR3: CASSLNSASGQFF
DNA: TGCGCCAGCAGCTTGAATTCGGCTAGCGGACAGTTCTTC
length: 13
size: -
V: TRBV5-1
D: TRBD2
J: TRBJ2-1

CDR3: CSGDREEADTQYF
DNA: TGCAGCGGAGACAGGGAGGAAGCGGATACGCAGTATTTT
length: 13
size: -
V: TRBV29-1
D: -
J: TRBJ2-3

CDR3: CASSFRLAKTFGENGQYF
DNA: TGTGCCAGCAGTTTCAGACTAGCGAAAACCTTCGGGGAAAACGGTCAGTACTTC
length: 18
size: once
V: TRBV28
D: TRBD2
J: TRBJ2-4

CDR3: CASSFAPSGSLGETQYF
DNA: TGTGCCAGCAGCTTCGCACCTAGCGGGAGTTTGGGGGAGACCCAGTACTTC
length: 17
size: -
V: TRBV7-2
D: TRBD2
J: TRBJ2-5

CDR3: CASSPGSSSTDTQYF
DNA: TGTGCCAGCAGCCCCGGGAGTTCTAGCACAGATACGCAGTATTTT
length: 15
size: once
V: TRBV5-4
D: -
J: TRBJ2-3